Below, 5 T cell receptor beta chains from the same sample are listed, as sequenced in a study of technical replicates of blood from several donors (TCRdb year 2017). The library was made by the immunoSEQ multiplex PCR assay. This immuneACCESS table, as held by TCRdb, lists in-frame sequences with V and J called but not all clones. Of the missing ones, under half trace to an unresolved V gene in checked studies; the others have no known cause. A total of more than 45,000 clones appear in this sample, approximately 94% of them only once. 2.5% to 3.5% of the sample is taken by the ten largest. Sequencing used PBMCs. These receptors were taken from a human donor in good health. Some clones in this sample may be carry-over from other donors' samples.

The chain has TRBV30 and TRBJ2-1; TRBD2 might be the D (5 bases). The CDR3 sequence is 14 residues long. Trimming took 0 bases from V and 9 from J, leaving 15 bases between them. Germline V gives CDR1 GTSNPN, CDR2 SVGIG (reference sequence). The DNA for the CDR3 is TGTGCCTGGAGTGTACGTGGGAGTATCGCTGAGCAGTTCTTC. It encodes CAWSVRGSIAEQFF.

V and J are TRBV5-1 and TRBJ1-2, with D perhaps matching TRBD1 (5 bases). V lost 5 bases and J lost 4, with 9 bases in between. This CDR3 contains 12 residues. Germline V gives CDR1 SGHRS, CDR2 YFSETQ. This CDR3 is CASRIDSYGYTF. CDR3 nucleotides: TGCGCCAGCAGAATTGACAGCTATGGCTACACCTTC.

The rearrangement links TRBV1 to TRBJ2-5; TRBD2, the D gene given by the table, was not confirmed from the DNA. TRBV1 constitutes a pseudogene. The CDR3 covers 16 residues. CDR3 bases: TGCACCAGCAGCCTAAGGGACTCACAGGACCAAGAGACCCAGTACTTC. It is translated as CTSSLRDSQDQETQYF.

The DNA of the CDR3 is TGTGCCAGCAGCTTAGGGCTAGGACAAACTGACTACACCTTC. It specifies CASSLGLGQTDYTF. The genes are TRBV7-2 and TRBJ1-2; perhaps TRBD1 as D (5 bases). CDR3 size: 14 residues. Germline CDR1 and CDR2: SGHTA and FQGNSA. V lost 1 base and J 10 bases, leaving 16 bases between the germline ends.

V is TRBV6-5 and J is TRBJ2-1, with 7 bases that match TRBD1. Germline CDR1 is MNHEY and CDR2 is SVGAGI. The CDR3 totals 16 residues. The junction had 9 bases not matched to a gene; V was cut back by 4 bases and J by 3 bases. This CDR3 reads CASSFPQGVRYNEQFF. The CDR3 coding sequence is TGTGCCAGCAGTTTCCCTCAGGGGGTGCGCTACAATGAGCAGTTCTTC.